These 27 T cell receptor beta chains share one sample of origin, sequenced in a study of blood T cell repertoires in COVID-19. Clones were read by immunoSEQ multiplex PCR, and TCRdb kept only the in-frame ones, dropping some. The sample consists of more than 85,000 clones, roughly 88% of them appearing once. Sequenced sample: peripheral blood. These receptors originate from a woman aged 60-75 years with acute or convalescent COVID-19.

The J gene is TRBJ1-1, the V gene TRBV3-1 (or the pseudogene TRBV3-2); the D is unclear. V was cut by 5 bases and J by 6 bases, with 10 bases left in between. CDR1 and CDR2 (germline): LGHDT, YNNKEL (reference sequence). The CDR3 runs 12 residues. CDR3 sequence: CASSSPGSEAFF. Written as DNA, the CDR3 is TGTGCCAGCAGCTCCCCCGGGTCTGAAGCTTTCTTT.

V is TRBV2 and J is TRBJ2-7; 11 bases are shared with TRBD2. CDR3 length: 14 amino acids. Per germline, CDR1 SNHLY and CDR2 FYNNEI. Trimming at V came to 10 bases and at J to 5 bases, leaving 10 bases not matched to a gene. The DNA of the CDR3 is TGTGCCACCCGAATAGCGGGAGGGCCCCACGAGCAGTACGTC. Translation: CATRIAGGPHEQYV.

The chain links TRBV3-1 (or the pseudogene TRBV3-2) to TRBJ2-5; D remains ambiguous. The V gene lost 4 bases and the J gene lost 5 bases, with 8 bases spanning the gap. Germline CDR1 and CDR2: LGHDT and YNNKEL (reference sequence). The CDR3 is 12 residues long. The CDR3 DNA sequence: TGTGCCAGCAGCCTCCTCGGGGAGACCCAGTACTTC. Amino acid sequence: CASSLLGETQYF.

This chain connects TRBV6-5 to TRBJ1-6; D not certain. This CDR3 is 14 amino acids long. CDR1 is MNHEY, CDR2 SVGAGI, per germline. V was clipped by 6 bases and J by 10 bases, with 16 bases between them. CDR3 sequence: CASSPGKGRSPLHF. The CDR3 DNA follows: TGTGCCAGCAGCCCCGGGAAGGGCCGGTCACCCCTCCACTTT.

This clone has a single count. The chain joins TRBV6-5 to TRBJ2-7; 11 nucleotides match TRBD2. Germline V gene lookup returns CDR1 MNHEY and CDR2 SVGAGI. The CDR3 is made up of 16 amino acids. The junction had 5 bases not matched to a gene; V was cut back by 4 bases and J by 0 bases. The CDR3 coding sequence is TGTGCCAGCAGTTCCTTAACTAGCGGGAGCTCCTACGAGCAGTACTTC. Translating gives CASSSLTSGSSYEQYF.

The CDR3 loop reads CASSLNKLQSYEQYF. The CDR3 DNA reads as TGTGCCAGCAGTCTAAACAAATTACAGTCATACGAGCAGTACTTC. The gene calls are TRBV27 and TRBJ2-7; no firm D call. This CDR3 spans 15 amino acids. Germline loops: CDR1 MNHEY, CDR2 SMNVEV (reference sequence). Trimming pared 5 bases from V and 4 bases from J, leaving 18 bases between.

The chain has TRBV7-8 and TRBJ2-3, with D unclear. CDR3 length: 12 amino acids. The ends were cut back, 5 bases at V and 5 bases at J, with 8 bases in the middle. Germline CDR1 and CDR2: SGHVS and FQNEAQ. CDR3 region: CASSLPGDTQYF. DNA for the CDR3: TGTGCCAGCAGCCTTCCGGGAGATACGCAGTATTTT.

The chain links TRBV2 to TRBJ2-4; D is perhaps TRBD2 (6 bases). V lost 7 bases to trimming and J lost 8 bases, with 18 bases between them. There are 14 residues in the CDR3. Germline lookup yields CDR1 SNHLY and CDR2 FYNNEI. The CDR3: CASNSGGGGDIQYF. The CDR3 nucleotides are TGTGCCAGCAACTCCGGGGGAGGCGGGGACATTCAGTACTTC. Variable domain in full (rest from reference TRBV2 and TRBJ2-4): EPEVTQTPSHQVTQMGQEVILRCVPISNHLYFYWYRQILGQKVEFLVSFYNNEISEKSEIFDDQFSVERPDGSNFTLKIRSTKLEDSAMYFCASNSGGGGDIQYFGAGTRLSVL.

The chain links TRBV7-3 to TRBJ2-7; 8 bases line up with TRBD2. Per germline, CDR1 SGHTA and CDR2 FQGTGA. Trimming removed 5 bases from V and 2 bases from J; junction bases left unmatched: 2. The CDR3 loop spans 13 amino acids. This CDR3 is CASSLAGAYEQYF. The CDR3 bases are TGTGCCAGCAGCCTAGCGGGCGCCTACGAGCAGTACTTC.

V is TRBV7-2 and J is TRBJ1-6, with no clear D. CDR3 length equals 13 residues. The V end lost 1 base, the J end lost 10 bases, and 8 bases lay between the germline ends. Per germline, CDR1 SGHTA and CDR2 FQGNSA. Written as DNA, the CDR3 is TGTGCCAGCAGCTTAGTGGAGGGATCACCCCTCCACTTT. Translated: CASSLVEGSPLHF.

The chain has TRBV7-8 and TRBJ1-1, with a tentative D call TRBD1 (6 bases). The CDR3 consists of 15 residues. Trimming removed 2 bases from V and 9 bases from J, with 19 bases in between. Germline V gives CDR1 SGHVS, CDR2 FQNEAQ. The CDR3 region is CASSLTFGGSPKAFF. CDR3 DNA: TGTGCCAGCAGCTTAACTTTTGGGGGCTCACCGAAAGCTTTCTTT.

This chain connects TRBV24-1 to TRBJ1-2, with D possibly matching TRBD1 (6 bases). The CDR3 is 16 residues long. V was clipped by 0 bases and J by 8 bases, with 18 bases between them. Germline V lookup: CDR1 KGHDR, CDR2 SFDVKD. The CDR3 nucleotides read TGTGCCACCAGTGATTTGAATCAAGACAGGTTCGGCGGCTACACCTTC. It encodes CATSDLNQDRFGGYTF.

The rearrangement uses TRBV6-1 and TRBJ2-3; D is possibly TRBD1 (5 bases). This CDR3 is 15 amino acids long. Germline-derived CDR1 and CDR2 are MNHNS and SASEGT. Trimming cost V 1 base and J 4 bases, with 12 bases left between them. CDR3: CASSEGQGTADTQYF. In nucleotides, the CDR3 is TGTGCCAGCAGTGAAGGGCAGGGTACGGCAGATACGCAGTATTTT.

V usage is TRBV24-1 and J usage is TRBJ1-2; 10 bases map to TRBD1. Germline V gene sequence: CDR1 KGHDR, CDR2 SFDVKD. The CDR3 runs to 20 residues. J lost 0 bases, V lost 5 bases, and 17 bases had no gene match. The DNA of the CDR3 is TGTGCCACCAGTGCATCTCCGGGACAGGGGCCGTCTTTAACTAACTATGGCTACACCTTC. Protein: CATSASPGQGPSLTNYGYTF.

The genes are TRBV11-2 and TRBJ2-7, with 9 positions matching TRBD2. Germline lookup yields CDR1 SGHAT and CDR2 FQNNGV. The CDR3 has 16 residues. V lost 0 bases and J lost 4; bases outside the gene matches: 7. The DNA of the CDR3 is TGTGCCAGCAGCTTAGACGCGACTAGCGGAGATTACGAGCAGTACGTC. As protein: CASSLDATSGDYEQYV.

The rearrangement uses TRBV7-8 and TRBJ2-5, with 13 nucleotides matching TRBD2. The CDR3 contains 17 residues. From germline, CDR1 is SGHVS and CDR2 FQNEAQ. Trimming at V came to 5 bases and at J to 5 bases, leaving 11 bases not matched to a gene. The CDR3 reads CASSQLAGGPAVETQYF. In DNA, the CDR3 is TGTGCCAGCAGCCAACTAGCGGGAGGGCCGGCGGTTGAGACCCAGTACTTC. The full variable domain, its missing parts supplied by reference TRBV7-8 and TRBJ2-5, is GAGVSQSPRYKVAKRGQDVALRCDPISGHVSLFWYQQALGQGPEFLTYFQNEAQLDKSGLPSDRFFAERPEGSVSTLKIQRTQQEDSAVYLCASSQLAGGPAVETQYFGPGTRLLVL.

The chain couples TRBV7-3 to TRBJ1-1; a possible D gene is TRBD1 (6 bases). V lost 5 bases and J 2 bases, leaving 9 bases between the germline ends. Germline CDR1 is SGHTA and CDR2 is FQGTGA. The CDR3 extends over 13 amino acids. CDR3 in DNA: TGTGCCAGCAGCCCCGGGACAAACACTGAAGCTTTCTTT. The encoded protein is CASSPGTNTEAFF. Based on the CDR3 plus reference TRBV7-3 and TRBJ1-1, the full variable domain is GAGVSQTPSNKVTEKGKYVELRCDPISGHTALYWYRQSLGQGPEFLIYFQGTGAADDSGLPNDRFFAVRPEGSVSTLKIQRTERGDSAVYLCASSPGTNTEAFFGQGTRLTVV.

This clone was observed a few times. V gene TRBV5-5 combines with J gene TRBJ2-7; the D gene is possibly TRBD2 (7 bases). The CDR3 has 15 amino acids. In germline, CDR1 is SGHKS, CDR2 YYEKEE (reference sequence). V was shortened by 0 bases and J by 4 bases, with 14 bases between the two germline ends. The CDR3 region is CASSLEGGGPYEQYF. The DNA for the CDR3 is TGTGCCAGCAGCTTGGAGGGGGGAGGGCCTTACGAGCAGTACTTC.

CDR3 bases: TGCGCCAGCAGCCAAGTCCAAATCTCACCCCTCCACTTT. This sequence encodes CASSQVQISPLHF. The V call is TRBV4-1, the J call TRBJ1-6; D gene uncertain. V shed 1 base and J shed 10 bases, with 8 bases lying between them. Germline V gives CDR1 MGHRA, CDR2 YSYEKL. CDR3 length: 13 amino acids.

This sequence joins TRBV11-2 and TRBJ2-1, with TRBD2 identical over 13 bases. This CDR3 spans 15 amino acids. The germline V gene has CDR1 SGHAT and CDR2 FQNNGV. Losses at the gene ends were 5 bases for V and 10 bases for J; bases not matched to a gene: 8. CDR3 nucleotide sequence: TGTGCCAGCAGCCGAACTAGCGGGAGGGCCGGGGAGCAGTTCTTC. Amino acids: CASSRTSGRAGEQFF. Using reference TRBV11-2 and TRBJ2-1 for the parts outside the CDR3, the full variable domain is EAGVAQSPRYKIIEKRQSVAFWCNPISGHATLYWYQQILGQGPKLLIQFQNNGVVDDSQLPKDRFSAERLKGVDSTLKIQPAKLEDSAVYLCASSRTSGRAGEQFFGPGTRLTVL.

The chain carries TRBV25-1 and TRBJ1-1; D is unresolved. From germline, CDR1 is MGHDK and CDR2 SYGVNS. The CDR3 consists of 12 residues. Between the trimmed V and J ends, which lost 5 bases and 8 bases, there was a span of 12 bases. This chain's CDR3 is CASSPSGIEAFF. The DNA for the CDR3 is TGTGCCAGCAGTCCCTCCGGGATAGAAGCTTTCTTT.

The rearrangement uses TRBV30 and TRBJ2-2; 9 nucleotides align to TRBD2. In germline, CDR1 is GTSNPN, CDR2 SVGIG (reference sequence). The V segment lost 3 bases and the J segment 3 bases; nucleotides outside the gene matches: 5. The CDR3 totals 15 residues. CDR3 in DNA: TGTGCCTGGAGCCTAGCGGGAATATACACCGGGGAGCTGTTTTTT. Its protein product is CAWSLAGIYTGELFF.

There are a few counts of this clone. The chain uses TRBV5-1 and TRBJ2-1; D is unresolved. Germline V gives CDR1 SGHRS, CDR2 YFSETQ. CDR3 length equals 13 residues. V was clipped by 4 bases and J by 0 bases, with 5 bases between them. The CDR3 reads CASSPGSYNEQFF. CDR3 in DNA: TGCGCCAGCAGCCCGGGCTCCTACAATGAGCAGTTCTTC. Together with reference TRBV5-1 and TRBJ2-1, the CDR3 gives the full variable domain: KAGVTQTPRYLIKTRGQQVTLSCSPISGHRSVSWYQQTPGQGLQFLFEYFSETQRNKGNFPGRFSGRQFSNSRSEMNVSTLELGDSALYLCASSPGSYNEQFFGPGTRLTVL.

CDR3 loop: CASSDRGNEQFF. CDR3 in DNA: TGCGCCAGCAGTGACCGCGGTAATGAGCAGTTCTTC. The chain recombines TRBV10-1 with TRBJ2-1; no definite D call. Trimming shortened V by 3 bases and J by 7 bases, and 7 bases separated the two germline ends. This CDR3 has 12 amino acids. Germline lookup yields CDR1 WNHNN and CDR2 SYGVQD (reference sequence).

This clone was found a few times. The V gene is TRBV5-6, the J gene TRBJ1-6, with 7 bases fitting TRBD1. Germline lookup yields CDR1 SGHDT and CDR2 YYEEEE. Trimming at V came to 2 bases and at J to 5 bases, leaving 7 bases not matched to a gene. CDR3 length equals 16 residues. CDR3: CASSFRFGTDNSPLHF. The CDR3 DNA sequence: TGTGCCAGCAGCTTCAGGTTTGGGACAGATAATTCACCCCTCCACTTT.

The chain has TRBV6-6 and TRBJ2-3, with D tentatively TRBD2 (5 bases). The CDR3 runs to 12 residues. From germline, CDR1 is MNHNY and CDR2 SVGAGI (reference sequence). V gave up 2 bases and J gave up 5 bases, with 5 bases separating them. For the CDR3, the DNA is TGTGCCAGCAGTTACAGCGGAGATACGCAGTATTTT. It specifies CASSYSGDTQYF.

This CDR3 is CASSSGANTGELFF. The CDR3 DNA follows: TGTGCCAGCAGCTCAGGGGCGAACACCGGGGAGCTGTTTTTT. This rearrangement joins TRBV5-4 to TRBJ2-2, with D tentatively TRBD1 (6 bases). With 3 bases removed from V and 0 bases from J, the gap between germline ends came to 6 bases. CDR1 SGHNT and CDR2 YYREEE come from the germline V gene (reference sequence). The CDR3 contains 14 residues.